The 21 T cell receptor beta chains presented below share a single source sample, sequenced in a study of T cell responses to AZD1222 COVID-19 vaccine (dated by TCRdb to about 2021). Library preparation employed the immunoSEQ multiplex PCR assay. TCRdb obtained this table from immuneACCESS and retained in-frame rearrangements with V and J assigned. These tables miss some clones; where compared with another copy, unresolved V genes account for less than half of the shortfall, and the remainder is unexplained. The sample has around 160,000 clones on record, more than 70% of them singletons. The ten largest make up about 15% of the sample. The sample's time point label is to be understood as: baseline before first vaccination. Source: peripheral blood, taken on day 0 of AZD1222 vaccination. The receptors here all came from an adult in good health.

This chain links TRBV7-8 with TRBJ2-5; no reliable D call. Looked up from germline, CDR1 is SGHVS and CDR2 is FQNEAQ. V was clipped by 6 bases and J by 5 bases, with 22 bases between them. The CDR3 totals 16 residues. CDR3 protein: CASSFTVGRPEETQYF. In DNA form, the CDR3 reads TGTGCCAGCAGTTTTACGGTTGGGCGACCCGAGGAGACCCAGTACTTC.

The chain employs TRBV7-2 and TRBJ2-3; D is unclear. Germline loops: CDR1 SGHTA, CDR2 FQGNSA. This CDR3 region has 12 residues. Trimming left V 5 bases short and J 6 bases short, with 9 bases between. For the CDR3, the DNA is TGTGCCAGCAGCCTCACGTCCGATACGCAGTATTTT. Residues: CASSLTSDTQYF.

This sequence joins TRBV18 and TRBJ1-4, with D unclear. The CDR3 runs to 16 residues. V lost 3 bases to trimming and J lost 2 bases, with 13 bases between them. The germline V gene encodes CDR1 KGHSH and CDR2 LQKENI. The CDR3: CASSPRLGQTNEKLFF. The CDR3 DNA sequence: TGTGCCAGCTCACCGAGGCTCGGGCAGACTAATGAAAAACTGTTTTTT.

This clone occurred once. The rearrangement uses TRBV27 and TRBJ2-1; D unresolved. V dropped 2 bases and J dropped 0 bases, with 11 bases sitting between them. Germline CDR1 reads MNHEY; CDR2 reads SMNVEV (reference sequence). The CDR3 has 16 residues. CDR3 amino acids: CASSLRGVSSYNEQFF. The CDR3 DNA follows: TGTGCCAGCAGTTTACGAGGAGTCAGCTCCTACAATGAGCAGTTCTTC.

V and J are TRBV12-3 or TRBV12-4 and TRBJ1-2, with TRBD1 as a possible D gene (6 bases). There are 13 residues in the CDR3. Trimming removed 7 bases at V and 1 base at J, with 10 bases between. The CDR3 loop is CASTKQGNYGYTF. The CDR3 DNA follows: TGTGCCAGCACCAAACAGGGTAACTATGGCTACACCTTC.

The chain recombines TRBV15 with TRBJ2-1; 7 positions match TRBD1. The CDR3 has 14 amino acids. Germline CDR1 and CDR2: LNHNV and YYDKDF (reference sequence). Unmatched junction bases numbered 2, after V lost 0 bases and J lost 6 bases. CDR3: CATSRDRGPNEQFF. In DNA form, the CDR3 reads TGTGCCACCAGCAGAGATAGGGGGCCCAATGAGCAGTTCTTC.

The chain has TRBV28 and TRBJ1-4, with D possibly being TRBD1 (5 bases). This CDR3 spans 16 amino acids. Germline V gives CDR1 MDHEN, CDR2 SYDVKM. Trimming shortened V by 7 bases and J by 3 bases, and 18 bases separated the two germline ends. This chain's CDR3 is CASNPSLGQANEKLFF. CDR3 DNA sequence: TGTGCCAGCAACCCCTCCCTGGGGCAGGCTAATGAAAAACTGTTTTTT.

The chain employs TRBV6-5 and TRBJ1-2; D perhaps matches TRBD1 (5 bases). The V gene lost 7 bases and the J gene lost 4 bases, with 13 bases spanning the gap. CDR1 and CDR2 (germline): MNHEY, SVGAGI. The CDR3 length is 13 residues. CDR3 bases: TGTGCCAGCAAACAGCAGGGTACCTATGGCTACACCTTC. It translates to CASKQQGTYGYTF.

V gene TRBV7-2 combines with J gene TRBJ2-3; TRBD2 matches at 7 bases. CDR3 length equals 15 residues. J was trimmed by 2 bases and V by 11 bases; bases with no gene match: 13. The germline V gene has CDR1 SGHTA and CDR2 FQGNSA. The CDR3 reads CALGPEGLPTDTQYF. The CDR3 nucleotides read TGTGCCCTAGGTCCCGAGGGACTACCCACAGATACGCAGTATTTT.

The sample holds one count of this clone. The chain employs TRBV11-3 and TRBJ1-1; D is unclear. The length of the CDR3 is 14 residues. The germline gives CDR1 SGHNT, CDR2 YENEEA. Trimming removed 1 base at V and 0 bases at J, with 6 bases between. CDR3 bases: TGTGCCAGCAGCTTAGCAAACTTGAACACTGAAGCTTTCTTT. This gives the protein CASSLANLNTEAFF.

In the case of this clone: At the DNA level, this CDR3 is encoded by other sequences in the same sample as well. The J gene is TRBJ1-4, the V gene TRBV7-2; D gene unclear. Germline loops: CDR1 SGHTA, CDR2 FQGNSA. The CDR3 has 14 residues. The germline V and J ends were trimmed by 5 bases and 4 bases, with 11 bases remaining between them. CDR3 protein: CASSPGPINEKLFF. The CDR3, as DNA: TGTGCCAGCAGCCCAGGACCGATTAATGAAAAACTGTTTTTT.

This chain connects TRBV3-1 (or the pseudogene TRBV3-2) to TRBJ2-5, with 13 nucleotides matching TRBD2. V dropped 2 bases and J dropped 2; count of bases not matched to a gene: 8. The CDR3 extends over 18 amino acids. From germline, CDR1 is LGHDT and CDR2 YNNKEL (reference sequence). CDR3: CASSQRLAGGRRQETQYF. CDR3 sequence (DNA): TGTGCCAGCAGCCAAAGACTAGCGGGGGGCCGGCGGCAAGAGACCCAGTACTTC.

This clone was seen just once. The rearrangement links TRBV19 to TRBJ1-1; D is uncertain. The CDR3 length is 14 residues. Germline CDR1 and CDR2: LNHDA and SQIVND (reference sequence). The V and J ends lost 2 bases and 2 bases respectively, with 9 bases between them. CDR3 loop: CASSIRPINTEAFF. In DNA, the CDR3 is TGTGCCAGTAGTATACGACCCATAAACACTGAAGCTTTCTTT.

DNA of the CDR3: TGCGCCAGCAGCCCGGGGGGACAGGGGAACACCGGGGAGCTGTTTTTT. Translation gives CASSPGGQGNTGELFF. The rearrangement joins TRBV5-1 to TRBJ2-2, with TRBD1 identical over 9 bases. The junction had 5 bases not matched to a gene; V was cut back by 4 bases and J by 1 base. The CDR3 has 16 amino acids. The germline CDR1 and CDR2 sequences are SGHRS and YFSETQ.

V gene TRBV12-3 or TRBV12-4 combines with J gene TRBJ1-1; D perhaps matches TRBD1 (6 bases). Deletions cut 7 bases from V and 6 bases from J, with 12 bases between. The CDR3 runs 12 residues. In nucleotides, the CDR3 is TGTGCCAGCACCCCGGGGGCGCCTGAAGCTTTCTTT. Its translation is CASTPGAPEAFF.

This rearrangement joins TRBV19 to TRBJ1-1, with 9 bases matching TRBD1. The germline V gene has CDR1 LNHDA and CDR2 SQIVND (reference sequence). With 4 bases clipped from V and 0 bases from J, the junction kept 12 bases outside the gene matches. The CDR3 has 18 residues. CDR3 bases: TGTGCCAGTAGTAGTGGGACAGGGAGGGGAAAAATGAACACTGAAGCTTTCTTT. Residues: CASSSGTGRGKMNTEAFF.

The chain uses TRBV6-5 and TRBJ1-2; 8 nucleotides agree with TRBD1. Germline V gives CDR1 MNHEY, CDR2 SVGAGI. This CDR3 has 13 residues. Losses at the gene ends were 2 bases for V and 8 bases for J; bases not matched to a gene: 4. The CDR3 coding sequence is TGTGCCAGCAGTTACGCGGACAGGGCCGGCTACACCTTC. Protein sequence: CASSYADRAGYTF.

The J gene is TRBJ1-2, the V gene TRBV6-5, with TRBD1 matching 7 bases. Trimming cost V 6 bases and J 6 bases; bases outside gene matches: 10. Germline values: CDR1 MNHEY, CDR2 SVGAGI. The CDR3 is 14 residues long. CDR3 nucleotide sequence: TGTGCCAGCAGCCTAATGACAGGGCAAGATGGCTACACCTTC. This gives the protein CASSLMTGQDGYTF.

The gene calls are TRBV7-2 and TRBJ1-1; D possibly corresponds to TRBD1 (6 bases). This CDR3 is 14 amino acids long. V gave up 4 bases and J gave up 3 bases, with 12 bases separating them. Germline loops: CDR1 SGHTA, CDR2 FQGNSA. CDR3 DNA: TGTGCCAGCAGCTCACAGGGTTTCCACACTGAAGCTTTCTTT. As protein: CASSSQGFHTEAFF.

The chain joins TRBV5-1 to TRBJ1-2; D gene unclear. The CDR3 extends over 14 amino acids. V shed 5 bases and J shed 2 bases, with 13 bases lying between them. Germline-derived CDR1 and CDR2 are SGHRS and YFSETQ. The CDR3 protein is CASSREGGNYGYTF. CDR3 nucleotide sequence: TGCGCCAGCAGTAGAGAGGGAGGGAACTATGGCTACACCTTC.

The chain has TRBV19 and TRBJ1-3; 8 bases line up with TRBD1. There are 15 residues in the CDR3. CDR1 is LNHDA and CDR2 is SQIVND in the germline V gene (reference sequence). Trimming cost V 6 bases and J 2 bases; bases outside gene matches: 6. CDR3 in amino acids: CASSRTGSPGNTIYF. In nucleotides, the CDR3 is TGTGCCAGTAGCCGGACAGGGAGTCCTGGAAACACCATATATTTT. Variable domain in full (rest from reference TRBV19 and TRBJ1-3): DGGITQSPKYLFRKEGQNVTLSCEQNLNHDAMYWYRQDPGQGLRLIYYSQIVNDFQKGDIAEGYSVSREKKESFPLTVTSAQKNPTAFYLCASSRTGSPGNTIYFGEGSWLTVV.